These 25 T cell receptor beta chains were all obtained from the same sample, sequenced in a study of CXCR3-negative and CXCR3-positive naive CD8 T cells. Through 5' RACE with UMI labels, the TRB cDNA libraries were prepared. TCRdb re-called the 5' RACE reads and gives one entry per CDR3 protein, without DNA. This repertoire includes 50,000 to 75,000 distinct CDR3 sequences. The sequenced sample was naive CXCR3- CD8+ T cells from blood. The sample's subset: CD45RO-CCR7+CD27+CD95- naive CD8+ T cells lacking CXCR3 (TNR3-). Source of these receptors: a human donor in good health. Some clones in this sample may be carry-over from other donors' samples.

V usage is TRBV11-3 and J usage is TRBJ2-7; TCRdb's assignment of TRBD1 cannot be checked, as there is no DNA. This CDR3 is built from 15 residues. CDR1 and CDR2 from the germline V gene are SGHNT and YENEEA. Here the CDR3 reads CASRGRGSHSYEQYF.

The chain employs TRBV5-1 and TRBJ1-5; the D gene TCRdb calls, TRBD1, cannot be checked with no DNA. Germline-derived CDR1 and CDR2 are SGHRS and YFSETQ. The CDR3 has 14 amino acids. The CDR3 here is CASSLLSGGEPQHF.

CDR3 sequence: CASSLAPEPPSYEQYF. The V call is TRBV7-2, the J call TRBJ2-7; TCRdb designates TRBD2, a call that cannot be tested without DNA. Germline V gives CDR1 SGHTA, CDR2 FQGNSA. This CDR3 is 16 amino acids long.

This chain links TRBV20-1 with TRBJ2-7. The V gene's germline CDR1 is DFQATT and CDR2 SNEGSKA (reference sequence). The CDR3 extends over 12 amino acids. The CDR3 here is CSAIEGNYEQYF.

CDR3 sequence: CASSITGGYNQPQHF. The chain couples TRBV6-5 to TRBJ1-5; no DNA is available, so the TRBD1 call from TCRdb remains unchecked. The CDR3 contains 15 residues. Germline V gene sequence: CDR1 MNHEY, CDR2 SVGAGI.

The chain joins TRBV7-9 to TRBJ2-7; TCRdb calls TRBD1, which cannot be checked without DNA. CDR1 is SEHNR and CDR2 is FQNEAQ in the germline V gene (reference sequence). There are 15 residues in the CDR3. The CDR3 is CASSFLQGALDEQYF. The complete variable domain, with remaining parts taken from reference TRBV7-9 and TRBJ2-7, reads DTGVSQNPRHKITKRGQNVTFRCDPISEHNRLYWYRQTLGQGPEFLTYFQNEAQLEKSRLLSDRFSAERPKGSFSTLEIQRTEQGDSAMYLCASSFLQGALDEQYFGPGTRLTVT.

The chain employs TRBV18 and TRBJ1-1. Germline CDR1 is KGHSH and CDR2 is LQKENI. There are 12 residues in the CDR3. CDR3 in amino acids: CASSPKNTEAFF.

The V and J genes are TRBV20-1 and TRBJ2-1. The germline CDR1 and CDR2 sequences are DFQATT and SNEGSKA (reference sequence). There are 15 residues in the CDR3. CDR3 residues: CSARSLGIVYNEQFF.

This rearrangement joins TRBV20-1 to TRBJ1-1. CDR3 length: 14 residues. Germline values: CDR1 DFQATT, CDR2 SNEGSKA (reference sequence). This chain's CDR3 is CSARDFRGSTEAFF.

The chain links TRBV28 to TRBJ2-1. Per germline, CDR1 MDHEN and CDR2 SYDVKM. This CDR3 region has 13 residues. CDR3 residues: CASRGESYNEQFF.

The V gene is TRBV6-5, the J gene TRBJ2-4; TCRdb's D call of TRBD1 is untestable without DNA. The length of the CDR3 is 15 residues. The germline V gene encodes CDR1 MNHEY and CDR2 SVGAGI. CDR3 loop: CASSYKQGIGNIQYF.

The chain joins TRBV7-6 to TRBJ1-4. Germline loops: CDR1 SGHVS, CDR2 FNYEAQ. CDR3 length: 12 residues. CDR3 sequence reads: CASGWSGEKLFF.

The chain combines TRBV12-3 or TRBV12-4 with TRBJ2-1; checking the TCRdb D call of TRBD2 is not possible without DNA. The CDR3 totals 20 residues. CDR3 amino acids: CASSFLFFGLQTNSYNEQFF.

The rearrangement links TRBV20-1 to TRBJ1-3; TCRdb calls TRBD1, which cannot be checked without DNA. The CDR3 runs 14 residues. The germline CDR1 and CDR2 sequences are DFQATT and SNEGSKA (reference sequence). This CDR3 reads CSAIPTASGNTIYF.

The chain employs TRBV28 and TRBJ2-5; the TRBD1 assignment by TCRdb is unverifiable without DNA. Germline V gene lookup returns CDR1 MDHEN and CDR2 SYDVKM. The length of the CDR3 is 14 residues. CDR3 residues: CASRGAANQETQYF.

This sequence joins TRBV29-1 and TRBJ2-1; the TRBD1 assignment by TCRdb is unverifiable without DNA. The CDR3 is made up of 14 amino acids. Germline V CDR1 and CDR2: SQVTM, ANQGSEA. The CDR3 loop is CSVHLVDSDGQQFF.

The gene calls are TRBV28 and TRBJ2-5. The CDR3 extends over 15 amino acids. The germline V gene has CDR1 MDHEN and CDR2 SYDVKM. The CDR3 sequence: CASSLDRGVRETQYF.

V is TRBV5-1 and J is TRBJ2-3. The CDR3 loop spans 17 amino acids. CDR1 and CDR2 (germline): SGHRS, YFSETQ. CDR3 residues: CASSLDLFPEEADTQYF.

This chain uses TRBV5-6 with TRBJ2-5; TCRdb names TRBD2, which stays unverified in the absence of DNA. The CDR3 length is 16 residues. CDR1 is SGHDT, CDR2 YYEEEE, per germline. This CDR3 reads CASSPSGLALGETQYF.

The chain links TRBV12-3 or TRBV12-4 to TRBJ2-1; TCRdb picks TRBD2, but there is no DNA to check that call. CDR3 size: 17 residues. The CDR3 protein is CASSLESTSGPYNEQFF.

The chain carries TRBV6-5 and TRBJ2-1; the D call of TRBD1 rests on TCRdb alone, since no DNA is present to check it. The length of the CDR3 is 14 residues. The germline V gene encodes CDR1 MNHEY and CDR2 SVGAGI. CDR3 loop: CASSSLLTGGEQFF.

The genes are TRBV20-1 and TRBJ1-5. Germline-derived CDR1 and CDR2 are DFQATT and SNEGSKA (reference sequence). CDR3 length: 14 amino acids. The CDR3 is CSARSWEENQPQHF.

V usage is TRBV11-2 and J usage is TRBJ2-3; TCRdb reports TRBD1, a call that lacks DNA to check it against. Germline-derived CDR1 and CDR2 are SGHAT and FQNNGV. The CDR3 has 16 residues. The CDR3: CASSYRGRESKDTQYF. The full variable domain, rest sourced from reference TRBV11-2 and TRBJ2-3, is EAGVAQSPRYKIIEKRQSVAFWCNPISGHATLYWYQQILGQGPKLLIQFQNNGVVDDSQLPKDRFSAERLKGVDSTLKIQPAKLEDSAVYLCASSYRGRESKDTQYFGPGTRLTVL.

V is TRBV4-1 and J is TRBJ1-2; TCRdb indicates TRBD1, and absent DNA this call remains unverified. Germline V gives CDR1 MGHRA, CDR2 YSYEKL. CDR3 length: 14 residues. CDR3 protein: CASSQQGLDYGYTF.

The chain joins TRBV21-1 to TRBJ1-5; TCRdb returns TRBD1, unconfirmable since there is no DNA. TRBV21-1 is flagged as a pseudogene. This CDR3 is built from 15 residues. The CDR3 sequence is CASSKLPPINQPQHF.